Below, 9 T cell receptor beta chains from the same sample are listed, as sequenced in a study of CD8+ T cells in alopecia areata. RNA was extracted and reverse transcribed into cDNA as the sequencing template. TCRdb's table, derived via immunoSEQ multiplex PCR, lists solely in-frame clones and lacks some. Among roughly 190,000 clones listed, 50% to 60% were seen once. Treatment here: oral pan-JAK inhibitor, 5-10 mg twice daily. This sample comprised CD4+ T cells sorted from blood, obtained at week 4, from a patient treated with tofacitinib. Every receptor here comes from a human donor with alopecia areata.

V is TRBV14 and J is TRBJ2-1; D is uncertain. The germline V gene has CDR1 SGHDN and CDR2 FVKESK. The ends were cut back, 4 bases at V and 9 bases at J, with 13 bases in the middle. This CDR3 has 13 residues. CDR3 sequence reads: CASSPPKLAEQFF. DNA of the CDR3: TGTGCCAGCAGCCCACCAAAGCTTGCTGAGCAGTTCTTC.

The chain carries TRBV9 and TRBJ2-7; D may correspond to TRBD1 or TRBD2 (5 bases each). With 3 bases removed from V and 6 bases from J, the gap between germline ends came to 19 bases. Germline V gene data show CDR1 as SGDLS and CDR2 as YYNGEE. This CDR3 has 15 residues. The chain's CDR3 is CASSDAGTGISEQYF. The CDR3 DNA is TGTGCCAGCAGCGACGCCGGGACGGGGATTTCCGAGCAGTACTTC.

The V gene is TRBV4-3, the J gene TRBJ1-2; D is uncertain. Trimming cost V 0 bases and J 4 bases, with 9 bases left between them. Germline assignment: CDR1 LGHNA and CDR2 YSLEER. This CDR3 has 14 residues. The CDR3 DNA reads TGCGCCAGCAGCCAAGATAAGTTTCGCTATGGCTACACCTTC. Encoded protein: CASSQDKFRYGYTF.

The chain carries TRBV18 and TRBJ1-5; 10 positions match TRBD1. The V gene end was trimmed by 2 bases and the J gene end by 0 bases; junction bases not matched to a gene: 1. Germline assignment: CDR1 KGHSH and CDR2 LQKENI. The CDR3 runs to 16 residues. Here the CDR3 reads CASSPGTGDSNQPQHF. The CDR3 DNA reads TGTGCCAGCTCACCAGGGACAGGGGATAGCAATCAGCCCCAGCATTTT.

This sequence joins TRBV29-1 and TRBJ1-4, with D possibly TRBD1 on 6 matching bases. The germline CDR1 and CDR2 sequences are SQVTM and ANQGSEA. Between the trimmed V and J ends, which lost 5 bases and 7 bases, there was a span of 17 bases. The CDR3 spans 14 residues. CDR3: CSVQGPRGTEKLFF. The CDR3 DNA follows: TGCAGCGTTCAGGGGCCTCGGGGCACTGAAAAACTGTTTTTT.

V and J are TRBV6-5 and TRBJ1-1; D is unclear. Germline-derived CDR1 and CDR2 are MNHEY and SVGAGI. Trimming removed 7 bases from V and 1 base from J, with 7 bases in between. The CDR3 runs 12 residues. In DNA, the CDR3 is TGTGCCAGCATGGACGGGAACACTGAAGCTTTCTTT. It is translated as CASMDGNTEAFF.

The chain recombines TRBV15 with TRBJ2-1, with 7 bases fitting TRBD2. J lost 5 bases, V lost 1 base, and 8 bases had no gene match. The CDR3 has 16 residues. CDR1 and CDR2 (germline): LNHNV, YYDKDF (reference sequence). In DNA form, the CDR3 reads TGTGCCACCAGCAGAGTTCCGAGGGACTATCACAATGAGCAGTTCTTC. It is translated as CATSRVPRDYHNEQFF.

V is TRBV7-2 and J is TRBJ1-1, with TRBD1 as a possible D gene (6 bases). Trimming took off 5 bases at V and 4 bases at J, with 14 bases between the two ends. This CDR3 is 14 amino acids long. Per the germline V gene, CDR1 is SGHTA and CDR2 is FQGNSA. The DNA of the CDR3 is TGTGCCAGCAGCCCCGGCCGGGGGCGCACTGAAGCTTTCTTT. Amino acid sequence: CASSPGRGRTEAFF.

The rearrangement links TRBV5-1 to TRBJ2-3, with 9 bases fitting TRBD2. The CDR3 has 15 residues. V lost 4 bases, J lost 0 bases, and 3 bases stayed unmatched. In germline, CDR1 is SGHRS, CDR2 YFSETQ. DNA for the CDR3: TGCGCCAGCAGCGGACTAGCGACTAGCACAGATACGCAGTATTTT. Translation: CASSGLATSTDTQYF.